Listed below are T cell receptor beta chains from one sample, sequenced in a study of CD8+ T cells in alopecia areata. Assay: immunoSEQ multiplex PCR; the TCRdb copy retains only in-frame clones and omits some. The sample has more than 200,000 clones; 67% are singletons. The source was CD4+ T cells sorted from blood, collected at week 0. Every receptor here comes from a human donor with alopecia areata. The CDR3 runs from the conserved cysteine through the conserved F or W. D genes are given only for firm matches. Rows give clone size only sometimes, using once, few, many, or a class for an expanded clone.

cdr3_nt: TGTGCCTGGAATGACAGAATTATTTATGGCTACACCTTC; cdr3_aa: CAWNDRIIYGYTF; clone_size: .; d_call: .; v_call: TRBV30; j_call: TRBJ1-2
cdr3_nt: TGTGCCTGGAGTGTACACAGACACCTTTCCTACGAGCAGTACTTC; cdr3_aa: CAWSVHRHLSYEQYF; clone_size: .; d_call: .; v_call: TRBV30; j_call: TRBJ2-7
cdr3_nt: TGCGCCAGCAGCTTCGACAGTGAGCAGTTCTTC; cdr3_aa: CASSFDSEQFF; clone_size: few; d_call: .; v_call: TRBV5-1; j_call: TRBJ2-1
cdr3_nt: TGTGCCAGCTCACCACAGGGGGCCCCCAAAAACATTCAGTACTTC; cdr3_aa: CASSPQGAPKNIQYF; clone_size: .; d_call: TRBD1; v_call: TRBV18; j_call: TRBJ2-4
cdr3_nt: TGCAGCGTTGCAACGAAAGCGAACACCGGGGAGCTGTTTTTT; cdr3_aa: CSVATKANTGELFF; clone_size: few; d_call: .; v_call: TRBV29-1; j_call: TRBJ2-2
cdr3_nt: TGCAGCTCGAAGAAGGGACACGAGCAGTACTTC; cdr3_aa: CSSKKGHEQYF; clone_size: few; d_call: .; v_call: TRBV29-1; j_call: TRBJ2-7
cdr3_nt: TGCAGCGTTGTCACAGCCTCACCGGGCTACACCTTC; cdr3_aa: CSVVTASPGYTF; clone_size: .; d_call: .; v_call: TRBV29-1; j_call: TRBJ1-2
cdr3_nt: TGTGCCAGCAGTTCTGACAGGGGGTTGTACGAGCAGTACTTC; cdr3_aa: CASSSDRGLYEQYF; clone_size: .; d_call: TRBD1; v_call: TRBV6-5; j_call: TRBJ2-7
cdr3_nt: TGTGCCAGCAAAGCCCCAAAGGGGGCCTCCGGGGAGCTGTTTTTT; cdr3_aa: CASKAPKGASGELFF; clone_size: .; d_call: TRBD1; v_call: TRBV6-5; j_call: TRBJ2-2
cdr3_nt: TGTGCCAGCAGATCGAGGGTCGTGGCAGATACGCAGTATTTT; cdr3_aa: CASRSRVVADTQYF; clone_size: once; d_call: .; v_call: TRBV2; j_call: TRBJ2-3
cdr3_nt: TGTGCCAGCAGCCGGACAGGGATAGGCTCACCCCTCCACTTT; cdr3_aa: CASSRTGIGSPLHF; clone_size: .; d_call: TRBD1; v_call: TRBV7-9; j_call: TRBJ1-6
cdr3_nt: TGTGCCAGCAGCTTGGGACAGAAGGGTGAAAAACTGTTTTTT; cdr3_aa: CASSLGQKGEKLFF; clone_size: .; d_call: TRBD1; v_call: TRBV9; j_call: TRBJ1-4
cdr3_nt: TGTGCCTGGAAAACTCCAGGGAATGAAAAACTGTTTTTT; cdr3_aa: CAWKTPGNEKLFF; clone_size: once; d_call: .; v_call: TRBV30; j_call: TRBJ1-4
cdr3_nt: TGTGCCACCACCGAACCCGACGAAGAGACCCAGTACTTC; cdr3_aa: CATTEPDEETQYF; clone_size: .; d_call: .; v_call: TRBV15; j_call: TRBJ2-5
cdr3_nt: TGTGCCAGCAGTAGTCTGGGAAGGGGCAAGAGCGGGGAGCTGTTTTTT; cdr3_aa: CASSSLGRGKSGELFF; clone_size: .; d_call: .; v_call: TRBV27; j_call: TRBJ2-2
cdr3_nt: TGCGCCAGCAGCCAAGCGGTGAGAATCAATGAGCAGTTCTTC; cdr3_aa: CASSQAVRINEQFF; clone_size: .; d_call: .; v_call: TRBV4-1; j_call: TRBJ2-1
cdr3_nt: TGCGCCAGCAGCCTGGGACAGGGGCTTGAAGAGACCCAGTACTTC; cdr3_aa: CASSLGQGLEETQYF; clone_size: many; d_call: TRBD1; v_call: TRBV4-3; j_call: TRBJ2-5
cdr3_nt: TGTGCCAGCAGCTTAGCACAGGGGTATGGCTACACCTTC; cdr3_aa: CASSLAQGYGYTF; clone_size: few; d_call: TRBD1; v_call: TRBV7-9; j_call: TRBJ1-2
cdr3_nt: TGTGCCAGCAGCTTAGGGCCTGCCGAAAAACTGTTTTTT; cdr3_aa: CASSLGPAEKLFF; clone_size: few; d_call: .; v_call: TRBV7-2; j_call: TRBJ1-4
cdr3_nt: TGTGCCAGCAGCGCTCCGACAGGACCAAATTCACCCCTCCACTTT; cdr3_aa: CASSAPTGPNSPLHF; clone_size: once; d_call: .; v_call: TRBV9; j_call: TRBJ1-6
cdr3_nt: TGTGCCAGCAGGAACCTAGGGGACACCGGGGAGCTGTTTTTT; cdr3_aa: CASRNLGDTGELFF; clone_size: .; d_call: .; v_call: TRBV9; j_call: TRBJ2-2
cdr3_nt: TGTGCCAGCTACCCTACACCTCCTCGGACCGGGGAGCTGTTTTTT; cdr3_aa: CASYPTPPRTGELFF; clone_size: .; d_call: .; v_call: TRBV6-5; j_call: TRBJ2-2
cdr3_nt: TGTGCCAGCAGCTTAATTCGGCGGAATGGCTACACCTTC; cdr3_aa: CASSLIRRNGYTF; clone_size: .; d_call: .; v_call: TRBV7-2; j_call: TRBJ1-2
cdr3_nt: TGCAGCGTTGAACGGTCAGCTTCTCGCTCCTACAATGAGCAGTTCTTC; cdr3_aa: CSVERSASRSYNEQFF; clone_size: .; d_call: .; v_call: TRBV29-1; j_call: TRBJ2-1
cdr3_nt: TGCGCCAGCAGCTTGGATGCGCAGGGGGTCAGTTCACCCCTCCACTTT; cdr3_aa: CASSLDAQGVSSPLHF; clone_size: .; d_call: TRBD1; v_call: TRBV5-1; j_call: TRBJ1-6
cdr3_nt: TGTGCCAGCACCCTTCGGGCAGGGGGCTTTTTTGATGGTTCACCCCTCCACTTT; cdr3_aa: CASTLRAGGFFDGSPLHF; clone_size: .; d_call: TRBD1; v_call: TRBV27; j_call: TRBJ1-6
cdr3_nt: TGTGCCTGGAGGCAGGGGGGCACAGATACGCAGTATTTT; cdr3_aa: CAWRQGGTDTQYF; clone_size: .; d_call: TRBD1; v_call: TRBV30; j_call: TRBJ2-3
cdr3_nt: TGTGCCTGGAACCGTCAGGGTTGGTCTGGGGCCAACGTCCTGACTTTC; cdr3_aa: CAWNRQGWSGANVLTF; clone_size: .; d_call: .; v_call: TRBV30; j_call: TRBJ2-6
cdr3_nt: TGTGCCTGGGACAGGGGAGGAACCACTAATGAAAAACTGTTTTTT; cdr3_aa: CAWDRGGTTNEKLFF; clone_size: .; d_call: TRBD1; v_call: TRBV30; j_call: TRBJ1-4
cdr3_nt: TGCAGCGTTGGGGGTACAGGTACAATAGCTTTCTTT; cdr3_aa: CSVGGTGTIAFF; clone_size: .; d_call: .; v_call: TRBV29-1; j_call: TRBJ1-1
cdr3_nt: TGTGCCAGCAGCGTAGAAACGGGGATTGGCACAGATACGCAGTATTTT; cdr3_aa: CASSVETGIGTDTQYF; clone_size: once; d_call: .; v_call: TRBV9; j_call: TRBJ2-3
cdr3_nt: TGTGCCAGCAGCCCGAGACTAGCGGGGGAAGAGACCCAGTACTTC; cdr3_aa: CASSPRLAGEETQYF; clone_size: .; d_call: TRBD2; v_call: TRBV27; j_call: TRBJ2-5
cdr3_nt: TGCAGCGTTGTGGTCGTCGGCGGCACTGAAGCTTTCTTT; cdr3_aa: CSVVVVGGTEAFF; clone_size: few; d_call: .; v_call: TRBV29-1; j_call: TRBJ1-1
cdr3_nt: TGTGCCAGCAGCTTGACGAGGGGCGCTTACAATGAGCAGTTCTTC; cdr3_aa: CASSLTRGAYNEQFF; clone_size: few; d_call: .; v_call: TRBV7-2; j_call: TRBJ2-1
cdr3_nt: TGTGCCCCCAAAGAGGGCAGGGGTGCCGCAGATACGCAGTATTTT; cdr3_aa: CAPKEGRGAADTQYF; clone_size: few; d_call: .; v_call: TRBV6-5; j_call: TRBJ2-3
cdr3_nt: TGTGCCAGCAGCCCAGGGGCCGGGGACACCGGGGAGCTGTTTTTT; cdr3_aa: CASSPGAGDTGELFF; clone_size: .; d_call: .; v_call: TRBV4-2; j_call: TRBJ2-2
cdr3_nt: TGCGCCAGCAGTGAGCCGTTAGCGGGGGGCCACACAGATACGCAGTATTTT; cdr3_aa: CASSEPLAGGHTDTQYF; clone_size: few; d_call: TRBD2; v_call: TRBV10-2; j_call: TRBJ2-3
cdr3_nt: TGCGCCAGCAGCCAAACAGGACTCCTCTACGAGCAGTACTTC; cdr3_aa: CASSQTGLLYEQYF; clone_size: once; d_call: .; v_call: TRBV4-1; j_call: TRBJ2-7
cdr3_nt: TGCGCCAGCAGCTTGGCGACAGGGGGACCTGGGGCCAACGTCCTGACTTTC; cdr3_aa: CASSLATGGPGANVLTF; clone_size: .; d_call: TRBD1; v_call: TRBV5-1; j_call: TRBJ2-6
cdr3_nt: TGTGCCAGCAGTGGACTAGCGGGCGCTGATACGCAGTATTTT; cdr3_aa: CASSGLAGADTQYF; clone_size: .; d_call: TRBD2; v_call: TRBV2; j_call: TRBJ2-3
cdr3_nt: TGTGCCTGGAGTGTTCGCCGGGGGGGTGAAAAACTGTTTTTT; cdr3_aa: CAWSVRRGGEKLFF; clone_size: .; d_call: .; v_call: TRBV30; j_call: TRBJ1-4
cdr3_nt: TGTGCCTTTAACAGGGGGAGCGAGACCCAGTACTTC; cdr3_aa: CAFNRGSETQYF; clone_size: .; d_call: TRBD1; v_call: TRBV30; j_call: TRBJ2-5
cdr3_nt: TGTGCCAGCAGCCCCCAGGGACGGTCGAACACCGGGGAGCTGTTTTTT; cdr3_aa: CASSPQGRSNTGELFF; clone_size: few; d_call: .; v_call: TRBV9; j_call: TRBJ2-2
cdr3_nt: TGCAGCGTTGTCAAGATCTCCTACAATGAGCAGTTCTTC; cdr3_aa: CSVVKISYNEQFF; clone_size: .; d_call: .; v_call: TRBV29-1; j_call: TRBJ2-1
cdr3_nt: TGCAGCGTTGAAGATTGTGGGACAGAGGCCACAGATACGCAGTATTTT; cdr3_aa: CSVEDCGTEATDTQYF; clone_size: .; d_call: TRBD1; v_call: TRBV29-1; j_call: TRBJ2-3
cdr3_nt: TGTGCCTGGGTTACAGGGAGGTATGGCTACACCTTC; cdr3_aa: CAWVTGRYGYTF; clone_size: once; d_call: .; v_call: TRBV30; j_call: TRBJ1-2
cdr3_nt: TGTGCCAGCAGAAACAGGGACAGAGATTATGAAGCTTTCTTT; cdr3_aa: CASRNRDRDYEAFF; clone_size: .; d_call: TRBD1; v_call: TRBV6-5; j_call: TRBJ1-1
cdr3_nt: TGCAGCGTTGAAGATACCCCGTACTATGGCTACACCTTC; cdr3_aa: CSVEDTPYYGYTF; clone_size: few; d_call: .; v_call: TRBV29-1; j_call: TRBJ1-2
cdr3_nt: TGCAGCGTCGTTACCGGGGTAGACAATGAGCAGTTCTTC; cdr3_aa: CSVVTGVDNEQFF; clone_size: .; d_call: .; v_call: TRBV29-1; j_call: TRBJ2-1
cdr3_nt: TGTGCCAGCACGTCGGGTCCAGGCGAGCAGTACTTC; cdr3_aa: CASTSGPGEQYF; clone_size: .; d_call: .; v_call: TRBV2; j_call: TRBJ2-7
cdr3_nt: TGTGCCAGCAGCTGGGCACCGAGCTCCTATAATTCACCCCTCCACTTT; cdr3_aa: CASSWAPSSYNSPLHF; clone_size: few; d_call: .; v_call: TRBV7-9; j_call: TRBJ1-6
cdr3_nt: TGTGCCAGCAGCGTAGAAGTAGCTGGAAACACCATATATTTT; cdr3_aa: CASSVEVAGNTIYF; clone_size: .; d_call: .; v_call: TRBV9; j_call: TRBJ1-3
cdr3_nt: TGTGCCAGCAGCAAGGACAGGGTCGGCGGCTACACCTTC; cdr3_aa: CASSKDRVGGYTF; clone_size: .; d_call: TRBD1; v_call: TRBV13; j_call: TRBJ1-2
cdr3_nt: TGTGCCAGCAGTTCAGACAGGGTGGTATCACCCCTCCACTTT; cdr3_aa: CASSSDRVVSPLHF; clone_size: .; d_call: TRBD1; v_call: TRBV6-6; j_call: TRBJ1-6
cdr3_nt: TGTGCCATCAGTGAAGGGAGTAACAATCAGCCCCAGCATTTT; cdr3_aa: CAISEGSNNQPQHF; clone_size: few; d_call: .; v_call: TRBV10-3; j_call: TRBJ1-5